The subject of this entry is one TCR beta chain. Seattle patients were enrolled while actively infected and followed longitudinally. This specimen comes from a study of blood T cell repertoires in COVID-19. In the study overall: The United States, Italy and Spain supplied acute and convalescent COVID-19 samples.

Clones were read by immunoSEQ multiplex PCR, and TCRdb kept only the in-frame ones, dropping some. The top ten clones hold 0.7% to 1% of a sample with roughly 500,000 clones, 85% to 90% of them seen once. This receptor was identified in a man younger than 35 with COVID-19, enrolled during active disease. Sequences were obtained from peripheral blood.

The CDR3 nucleotides read TGTGCCAGCAGCTTATTAACGGGGGGCTCACCACTCACCGGGGAGCTGTTTTTT. It encodes CASSLLTGGSPLTGELFF. The chain carries TRBV7-2 and TRBJ2-2, with D perhaps TRBD2 (7 bases). This CDR3 has 18 residues. Trimming pared 2 bases from V and 4 bases from J, leaving 20 bases between. Germline values: CDR1 SGHTA, CDR2 FQGNSA.